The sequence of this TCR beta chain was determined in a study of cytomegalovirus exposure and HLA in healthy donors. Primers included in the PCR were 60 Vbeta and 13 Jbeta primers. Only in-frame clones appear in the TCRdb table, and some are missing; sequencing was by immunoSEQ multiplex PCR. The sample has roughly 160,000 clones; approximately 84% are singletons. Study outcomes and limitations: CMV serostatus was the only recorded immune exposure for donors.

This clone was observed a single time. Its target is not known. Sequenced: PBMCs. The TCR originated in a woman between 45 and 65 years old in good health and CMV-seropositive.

CDR3: CAWTTDALPNEKLFF. For the CDR3, the DNA is TGTGCCTGGACCACAGACGCCCTCCCTAATGAAAAACTGTTTTTT. The V gene is TRBV30, the J gene TRBJ1-4, with no clear D. The CDR3 length is 15 residues. V dropped 4 bases and J dropped 3 bases, with 15 bases sitting between them. In germline, CDR1 is GTSNPN, CDR2 SVGIG (reference sequence).